Below, one TCR beta chain is given with its context. The antigen remains unidentified. This sample was taken from a study of Tregs in tolerant kidney transplant recipients. Related graft donors supplied nonmyeloablative bone marrow transplants, and mixed chimerism was transient. CD4+CD25+CD127- Tregs, CD4+CD25- non-Tregs, CD4 and CD8 cells were sorted. Measured with immunoSEQ multiplex PCR; TCRdb has only the in-frame clones, and not every one. The sample lists 75,000 to 100,000 clones, 80% to 95% seen once, with roughly 1.7% in the top ten. The study, taken as a whole, reports: Few patients were studied, so findings need validation in larger groups. Tregs expanded with activated donor B cells seemed most donor-specific. Donor-specific Treg expansion exceeded global Treg expansion in tolerant patients, suggesting antigen drive.

This clonotype was obtained from a human patient who received a combined kidney and bone marrow transplant. Part of the T cells may come from the graft donor. The sample was CD4+ T cells from blood (PBMCs), taken 12 months after the transplant.

This CDR3 is CASSLRGNTEAFF. The DNA for the CDR3 is TGTGCCAGCAGCTTACGGGGTAACACTGAAGCTTTCTTT. The chain joins TRBV7-2 to TRBJ1-1; the D is unclear. V was shortened by 2 bases and J by 2 bases, with 6 bases between the two germline ends. Germline lookup yields CDR1 SGHTA and CDR2 FQGNSA. The CDR3 has 13 amino acids.